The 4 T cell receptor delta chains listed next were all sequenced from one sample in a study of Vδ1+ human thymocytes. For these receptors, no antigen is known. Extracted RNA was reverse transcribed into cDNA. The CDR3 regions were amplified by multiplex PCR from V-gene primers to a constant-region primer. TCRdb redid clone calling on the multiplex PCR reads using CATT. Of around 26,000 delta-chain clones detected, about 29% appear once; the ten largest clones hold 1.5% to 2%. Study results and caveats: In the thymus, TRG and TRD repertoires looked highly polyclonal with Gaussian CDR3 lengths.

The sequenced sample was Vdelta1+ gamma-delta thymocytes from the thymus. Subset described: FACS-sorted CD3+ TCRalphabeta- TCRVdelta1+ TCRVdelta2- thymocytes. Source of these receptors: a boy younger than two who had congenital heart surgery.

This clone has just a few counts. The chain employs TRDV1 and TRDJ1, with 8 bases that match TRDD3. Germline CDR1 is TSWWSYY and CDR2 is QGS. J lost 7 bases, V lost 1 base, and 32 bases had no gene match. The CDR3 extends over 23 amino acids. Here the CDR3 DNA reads TGTGCTCTTGGGGAACGGGCCCCTTTGCTATCCGTAACCTTATTGGGGGATCGGGGTAAACTCATCTTT. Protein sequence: CALGERAPLLSVTLLGDRGKLIF.

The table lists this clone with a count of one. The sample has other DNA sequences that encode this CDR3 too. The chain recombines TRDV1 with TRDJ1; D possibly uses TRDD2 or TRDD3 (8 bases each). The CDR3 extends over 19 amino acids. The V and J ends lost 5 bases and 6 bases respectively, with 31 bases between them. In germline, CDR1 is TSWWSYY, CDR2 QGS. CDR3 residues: CALGKELPTRTLGAHKLIF. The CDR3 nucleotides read TGTGCTCTTGGGAAGGAACTTCCTACTCGAACACTGGGGGCGCATAAACTCATCTTT.

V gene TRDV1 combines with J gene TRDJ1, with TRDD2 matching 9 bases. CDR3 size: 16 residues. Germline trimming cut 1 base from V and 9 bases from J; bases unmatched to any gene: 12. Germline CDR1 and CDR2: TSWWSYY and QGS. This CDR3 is CALGEPSDLPTIELIF. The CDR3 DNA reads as TGTGCTCTTGGGGAACCCTCGGACCTTCCTACAATTGAACTCATCTTT.

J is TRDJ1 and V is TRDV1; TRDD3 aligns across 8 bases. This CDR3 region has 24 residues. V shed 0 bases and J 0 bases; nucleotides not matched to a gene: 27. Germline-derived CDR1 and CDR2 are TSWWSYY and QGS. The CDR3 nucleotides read TGTGCTCTTGGGGAACTCCCTCCTCCTATCTTTGCTGGGGGACTCCTCCGCTACACCGATAAACTCATCTTT. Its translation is CALGELPPPIFAGGLLRYTDKLIF.